The present T cell receptor (beta chain) was sequenced within a study of blood T cell repertoires in COVID-19. At the level of the study: Sources were T cells, B-cell-depleted T cells, or PBMCs; the material itself was cDNA or gDNA.

Produced via immunoSEQ multiplex PCR; TCRdb's table is partial and in-frame only. This table holds tens of thousands of clones, around 85% found once. There are 19 residues in the CDR3. After removal of 3 bases from V and 3 bases from J, the junction contained 14 bases not matched to a gene. Per the germline V gene, CDR1 is LNHDA and CDR2 is SQIVND (reference sequence). The sequence derives from a man older than 75 with acute or convalescent COVID-19. The chain links TRBV19 to TRBJ1-5, with TRBD1 matching over 10 bases. What was sequenced was peripheral blood. CDR3 residues: CASSILGQGGVVDNQPQHF. CDR3 nucleotide sequence: TGTGCCAGTAGTATTCTTGGACAGGGGGGAGTTGTTGACAATCAGCCCCAGCATTTT. Filled out from reference TRBV19 and TRBJ1-5, the complete variable domain reads DGGITQSPKYLFRKEGQNVTLSCEQNLNHDAMYWYRQDPGQGLRLIYYSQIVNDFQKGDIAEGYSVSREKKESFPLTVTSAQKNPTAFYLCASSILGQGGVVDNQPQHFGDGTRLSIL.